This T cell receptor (beta chain) was identified during a study of T and B cells in COVID-19 patients. Blood genomic DNA input for TRB amplification was about 250-550 ng. BIOMED2 TRB-A/B primer pools were used in multiplex TRB PCR. TCRdb redid the calling of the multiplex PCR reads with MiXCR, one entry per CDR3 protein. Counted here are more than 7,000 distinct CDR3 sequences, around 40% occurring once; the ten biggest clones make up about 3.3%. The J segment lost 7 bases and the V segment lost 4 bases, leaving 7 bases of the junction unmatched. Germline V gives CDR1 SGHDT, CDR2 YYEEEE. The CDR3 is 14 amino acids.

This clonotype was sampled from a human donor who had recovered from COVID-19. The sample was blood. The chain combines TRBV5-6 with TRBJ2-2, with 7 positions matching TRBD1. The CDR3 coding sequence is TGTGCCAGCAGCACCCAGGGGGTTATCGGGGAGCTGTTTTTT. It codes for CASSTQGVIGELFF. Drawing the rest from reference TRBV5-6 and TRBJ2-2, the complete variable domain is DAGVTQSPTHLIKTRGQQVTLRCSPKSGHDTVSWYQQALGQGPQFIFQYYEEEERQRGNFPDRFSGHQFPNYSSELNVNALLLGDSALYLCASSTQGVIGELFFGEGSRLTVL.